These 22 T cell receptor beta chains originate from one sample sequenced in a study of blood T cell repertoires in COVID-19. Produced via immunoSEQ multiplex PCR; TCRdb's table is partial and in-frame only. This table holds approximately 19,000 clones, roughly 90% found once. Sequenced input: peripheral blood. These TCRs come from a human donor in a cohort sampled during active COVID-19.

Here the CDR3 reads CATWTSLGEQFF. The DNA of the CDR3 is TGTGCCACCTGGACTAGCTTGGGTGAGCAGTTCTTC. This chain links TRBV15 with TRBJ2-1; 8 bases align to TRBD2. Germline assignment: CDR1 LNHNV and CDR2 YYDKDF (reference sequence). With V trimmed by 8 bases and J by 9 bases, 6 bases remained unmatched. The CDR3 sequence is 12 residues long.

The genes are TRBV11-3 and TRBJ2-1, with D perhaps matching TRBD1 (6 bases). This CDR3 region has 15 residues. Germline assignment: CDR1 SGHNT and CDR2 YENEEA. Trimming stripped 6 bases from V and 9 bases from J, with 21 bases between. The CDR3 nucleotides read TGTGCCAGCAGTAGACGGGGCTCAGGGGCCCCTGAGCAGTTCTTC. It specifies CASSRRGSGAPEQFF.

This chain links TRBV6-2 or TRBV6-3 with TRBJ2-1, with 9 bases that match TRBD2. Trimming cost V 5 bases and J 1 base; bases outside gene matches: 3. CDR1 and CDR2 from the germline V gene are MNHEY and SVGEGT. CDR3 size: 15 residues. The CDR3 loop is CASSQTSGSYNEQFF. In nucleotides, the CDR3 is TGTGCCAGCAGTCAGACTAGCGGATCCTACAATGAGCAGTTCTTC.

The table lists this clone with a few counts. V gene TRBV7-2 combines with J gene TRBJ2-1, with 8 positions matching TRBD2. V shed 1 base and J 7 bases; nucleotides not matched to a gene: 6. This CDR3 has 15 amino acids. The germline gives CDR1 SGHTA, CDR2 FQGNSA. The CDR3, as DNA: TGTGCCAGCAGCTTAGACGGGGGGGCTAGGAATGAGCAGTTCTTC. Protein sequence: CASSLDGGARNEQFF.

The chain recombines TRBV2 with TRBJ1-6; 8 nucleotides line up with TRBD1. Losses at the gene ends were 4 bases for V and 9 bases for J; bases not matched to a gene: 5. The germline CDR1 and CDR2 sequences are SNHLY and FYNNEI. This CDR3 is built from 14 residues. The CDR3 DNA is TGTGCCAGCAGTGTGCAGGGGGCGAGTTCACCCCTCCACTTT. Residues: CASSVQGASSPLHF.

The V gene is TRBV2, the J gene TRBJ2-5, with 8 bases that match TRBD2. The CDR3 is made up of 15 amino acids. V gave up 3 bases and J gave up 5 bases; unmatched junction bases: 8. Germline V gene sequence: CDR1 SNHLY, CDR2 FYNNEI. Here the CDR3 reads CASSEVVSGAETQYF. The CDR3 region has the DNA TGTGCCAGCAGTGAGGTGGTTAGCGGGGCTGAGACCCAGTACTTC. The full variable domain, rest sourced from reference TRBV2 and TRBJ2-5, is EPEVTQTPSHQVTQMGQEVILRCVPISNHLYFYWYRQILGQKVEFLVSFYNNEISEKSEIFDDQFSVERPDGSNFTLKIRSTKLEDSAMYFCASSEVVSGAETQYFGPGTRLLVL.

The rearrangement uses TRBV9 and TRBJ2-1; 7 positions match TRBD1. The J segment lost 9 bases and the V segment lost 4 bases, leaving 7 bases of the junction unmatched. Germline V CDR1 and CDR2: SGDLS, YYNGEE. The CDR3 contains 13 residues. The CDR3 nucleotides read TGTGCCAGCAGCCTAGGGACAGTTCCTGAGCAGTTCTTC. Protein sequence: CASSLGTVPEQFF.

This chain joins TRBV19 and TRBJ2-7, with 9 bases aligning to TRBD2. V dropped 4 bases and J dropped 5; count of bases not matched to a gene: 6. Germline V gene sequence: CDR1 LNHDA, CDR2 SQIVND (reference sequence). The CDR3 is 14 residues long. The CDR3 sequence: CASSRGGGANEQYF. The CDR3 region has the DNA TGTGCCAGTAGTAGAGGCGGGGGGGCCAACGAGCAGTACTTC.

This clone qualifies as medium-sized. The chain combines TRBV7-9 with TRBJ1-2; 8 nucleotides match TRBD1. With 4 bases clipped from V and 5 bases from J, the junction kept 6 bases outside the gene matches. This CDR3 comprises 14 residues. CDR1 is SEHNR, CDR2 FQNEAQ, per germline (reference sequence). The CDR3 sequence: CASSSGQGIYGYTF. Written as DNA, the CDR3 is TGTGCCAGCAGCTCCGGACAGGGAATTTATGGCTACACCTTC.

The J gene is TRBJ1-3, the V gene TRBV27, with 9 bases aligning to TRBD1. Germline CDR1 MNHEY, CDR2 SMNVEV (reference sequence). The junction had 2 bases not matched to a gene; V was cut back by 5 bases and J by 0 bases. This CDR3 is 15 amino acids long. The CDR3 reads CASSMTGGSGNTIYF. The CDR3 DNA is TGTGCCAGCAGTATGACAGGGGGCTCTGGAAACACCATATATTTT.

This clone occurred a few times. The chain couples TRBV5-1 to TRBJ2-5, with D possibly being TRBD1 (6 bases). The CDR3 totals 14 residues. Germline CDR1 and CDR2: SGHRS and YFSETQ. The V end was cut by 4 bases, the J end by 2 bases, with 12 bases between. The CDR3 region is CASSPGQPQETQYF. In nucleotides, the CDR3 is TGCGCCAGCAGCCCTGGACAGCCACAAGAGACCCAGTACTTC.

The chain recombines TRBV15 with TRBJ2-3; 11 bases are a match to TRBD2. The germline gives CDR1 LNHNV, CDR2 YYDKDF (reference sequence). Germline trimming cut 11 bases from V and 2 bases from J; bases unmatched to any gene: 12. The CDR3 has 16 residues. The CDR3 is CASKSGTSGPTDTQYF. The CDR3 DNA follows: TGTGCCTCTAAATCTGGGACTAGCGGCCCCACAGATACGCAGTATTTT.

This chain uses TRBV29-1 with TRBJ1-1; 7 bases are a match to TRBD1. The CDR3 consists of 13 residues. Unmatched junction bases numbered 8, after V lost 7 bases and J lost 3 bases. The germline V gene has CDR1 SQVTM and CDR2 ANQGSEA. The CDR3 protein is CSAGQSLYTEAFF. CDR3 bases: TGCAGCGCGGGACAGTCGCTGTACACTGAAGCTTTCTTT.

This chain connects TRBV29-1 to TRBJ2-5, with D tentatively TRBD2 (5 bases). The DNA end is more similar to TRBJ2-7, so the J call may be wrong. The CDR3 totals 13 residues. Germline V gives CDR1 SQVTM, CDR2 ANQGSEA. CDR3 sequence: CSVEVGSSYEQYF. CDR3 nucleotide sequence: TGCAGCGTTGAAGTTGGGAGCTCCTACGAGCAGTACTTC.

This sequence joins TRBV30 and TRBJ1-5; D is unresolved. Trimming left V 4 bases short and J 1 base short, with 8 bases between. CDR1 and CDR2 from the germline V gene are GTSNPN and SVGIG (reference sequence). The CDR3 has 13 amino acids. CDR3 in DNA: TGTGCCTGGAACTTAGAAAGCAATCAGCCCCAGCATTTT. Protein sequence: CAWNLESNQPQHF.

The chain combines TRBV20-1 with TRBJ2-5; D is undetermined. Trimming took 2 bases from V and 2 from J, leaving 3 bases between them. The germline CDR1 and CDR2 sequences are DFQATT and SNEGSKA (reference sequence). This CDR3 is built from 11 residues. The CDR3 DNA is TGCAGTGCTAGACGTCAAGAGACCCAGTACTTC. It codes for CSARRQETQYF.

This clone appeared a single time. CDR3 in DNA: TGTGCCACCAAGCGGGTCCGGGGGAGATTCTCAGAGACCCAGTACTTC. The encoded protein is CATKRVRGRFSETQYF. The gene calls are TRBV5-6 and TRBJ2-5; possible D gene TRBD2, 6 bases. With 9 bases removed from V and 4 bases from J, the gap between germline ends came to 25 bases. The V gene's germline CDR1 is SGHDT and CDR2 YYEEEE. The CDR3 length is 16 residues.

The CDR3 region has the DNA TGTGCCAGCAGCCCAGGCCGGGGGGGCGGTGAAGCTTTCTTT. It yields the protein CASSPGRGGGEAFF. The chain links TRBV5-4 to TRBJ1-1, with D tentatively TRBD1 (6 bases). CDR3 length: 14 residues. The ends were cut back, 4 bases at V and 7 bases at J, with 17 bases in the middle. CDR1 is SGHNT, CDR2 YYREEE, per germline (reference sequence).

The chain employs TRBV7-3 and TRBJ2-1; D may be TRBD2 (6 bases). CDR3 length: 15 residues. Germline loops: CDR1 SGHTA, CDR2 FQGTGA. The V and J ends lost 5 bases and 1 base respectively, with 12 bases between them. The CDR3 spells CASSQNGGSYNEQFF. CDR3 sequence (DNA): TGTGCCAGCAGCCAGAACGGGGGATCCTACAATGAGCAGTTCTTC.

This chain connects TRBV5-1 to TRBJ2-2; the match to TRBD1 covers 9 bases. The CDR3 is made up of 15 amino acids. The junction had 0 bases not matched to a gene; V was cut back by 0 bases and J by 3 bases. Germline V gene data show CDR1 as SGHRS and CDR2 as YFSETQ. The CDR3 sequence: CASSLGTGDTGELFF. DNA for the CDR3: TGCGCCAGCAGCTTGGGGACAGGGGACACCGGGGAGCTGTTTTTT.

V usage is TRBV5-8 and J usage is TRBJ2-2; 10 nucleotides line up with TRBD2. J lost 4 bases, V lost 5 bases, and 5 bases had no gene match. Germline CDR1 reads SGHTS; CDR2 reads YDEGEE. This CDR3 contains 15 residues. CDR3 protein: CASSRSGGFTGELFF. For the CDR3, the DNA is TGTGCCAGCAGTCGTAGCGGGGGGTTCACCGGGGAGCTGTTTTTT.

This chain joins TRBV30 and TRBJ1-6, with 9 bases that match TRBD1. Germline CDR1 reads GTSNPN; CDR2 reads SVGIG (reference sequence). The junction had 6 bases not matched to a gene; V was cut back by 0 bases and J by 9 bases. The CDR3 totals 15 residues. CDR3 sequence (DNA): TGTGCCTGGAGTGTACAGGACAGGGGCTTTTCACCCCTCCACTTT. It codes for CAWSVQDRGFSPLHF.